The present TCR beta chain was sequenced within a study of blood T cell repertoires in COVID-19. As handled by the study authors: How many nucleated cells were present was estimated from reference gene primer amplification. The assay was immunoSEQ multiplex PCR, and TCRdb's table has in-frame clones only and misses some. V, J and clone size are those of that table, while D and trimming were read from the DNA. The sample includes around 160,000 clones, 75% to 90% seen only once; the top ten take around an eighth. Seattle enrolled patients during active infection and tracked them longitudinally. Germline-derived CDR1 and CDR2 are SNHLY and FYNNEI. The V end was cut by 4 bases, the J end by 1 base, with 5 bases between. CDR3 length: 13 amino acids.

This TCR derives from a man in his late teens or twenties with COVID-19, enrolled during active disease. The chain is built from TRBV2 and TRBJ2-4; D is possibly TRBD2 (5 bases). The source material was peripheral blood. The CDR3 DNA is TGTGCCAGCAGTGCGGGGGCCAAAAACATTCAGTACTTC. This codes for CASSAGAKNIQYF.